A selection of T cell receptor beta chains follows, all from one sample in a study of response to subunit inactivated influenza vaccine. One entry per CDR3 protein results from TCRdb running MiXCR on the RT-PCR reads. The sample records more than 600,000 distinct CDR3 sequences, about 18% being singletons. The starting material was PBMCs from blood, obtained around 5 days after vaccination. Receptor source: a man aged 45 to 65 who received an inactivated influenza vaccine. Each CDR3 is given with its conserved first and last residue. A D gene is named only where the DNA matches it firmly. Not every row has a clone size; where given, it reads once, few, many or a size class.

clone size	V gene	CDR3 length	J gene	D gene	CDR3 DNA	CDR3 protein
-	TRBV7-8	16	TRBJ1-2	TRBD1	TGTGCCAGCAGCCTTACGAGGACAGGGGGCGCGGATGGCTACACCTTC	CASSLTRTGGADGYTF
-	TRBV25-1	18	TRBJ2-1	-	TGTGCCAGCAGTGCCCTCATGGCGGGAAGGAGCTCCTACAATGAGCAGTTCTTC	CASSALMAGRSSYNEQFF
-	TRBV10-3	13	TRBJ2-7	-	TGTGCCACCCAGGGATCCCCTTCCGCCGAGCAGTACTTC	CATQGSPSAEQYF
-	TRBV11-2	16	TRBJ2-3	-	TGTGCCAGCAGCTTTGGCCACGCCCTTAGCACAGATACGCAGTATTTT	CASSFGHALSTDTQYF
-	TRBV7-2	17	TRBJ2-7	TRBD2	TGTGCCAGCAGCCGAGTTGCTAGCGGGAGTTCCCACTACGAGCAGTACTTC	CASSRVASGSSHYEQYF
-	TRBV5-4	16	TRBJ2-7	TRBD1	TGTGCCAGCAGCCCAGCCGGGACAGGGAGGGCCTACGAGCAGTACTTC	CASSPAGTGRAYEQYF
-	TRBV5-1	17	TRBJ2-3	TRBD2	TGCGCCAGCAGCGAGACTAGCGGGGGGACTAGCACAGATACGCAGTATTTT	CASSETSGGTSTDTQYF
-	TRBV6-1	15	TRBJ1-5	TRBD1	TGTGCCAGCAGTCGAGACAGGGTTAGCAATCAGCCCCAGCATTTT	CASSRDRVSNQPQHF
few	TRBV29-1	13	TRBJ2-3	-	TGCAGCGCTCGGCGGCCTATTGGAGATACGCAGTATTTT	CSARRPIGDTQYF
-	TRBV2	13	TRBJ1-1	-	TGTGCCAGCAGTGAAGAGGTCCACACTGAAGCTTTCTTT	CASSEEVHTEAFF
many	TRBV27	14	TRBJ1-2	-	TGTGCCAGCAGTTTATCTGGGGGGCGGAGTGGCTACACCTTC	CASSLSGGRSGYTF
-	TRBV6-5	17	TRBJ2-1	TRBD2	TGTGCCAGCAGTTACGTTCCCGCGGGAGGGAGTAACAATGAGCAGTTCTTC	CASSYVPAGGSNNEQFF
-	TRBV7-2	13	TRBJ2-2	-	TGTGCCAGCACCTTGCCAGCGCCCGGGGAGCTGTTTTTT	CASTLPAPGELFF
few	TRBV20-1	13	TRBJ2-7	-	TGCAGTGCTAACCGGGACTTTACTCACGAGCAGTACTTC	CSANRDFTHEQYF
-	TRBV21-1	17	TRBJ2-6	-	TGTGCCAGCAGCAAATTAGGACAGACCTCTGGGGCCAACGTCCTGACTTTC	CASSKLGQTSGANVLTF
-	TRBV20-1	12	TRBJ2-7	TRBD2	TGCAGTCCTAGCGGGAACTCCTACGAGCAGTACTTC	CSPSGNSYEQYF
few	TRBV20-1	12	TRBJ2-1	-	TGCAGTGCTAGAGTTTGGAACGATGAGCAGTTCTTC	CSARVWNDEQFF
-	TRBV20-1	14	TRBJ2-5	TRBD2	TGCAGTGCGGGACTAGCGGGGGATCAAGAGACCCAGTACTTC	CSAGLAGDQETQYF
-	TRBV5-1	15	TRBJ1-4	-	TGCGCCAGCAGCTTGGGAGGCAGGGTGGACGAAAAACTGTTTTTT	CASSLGGRVDEKLFF
-	TRBV6-1	14	TRBJ2-1	-	TGTGCCAGCAGCTGGGTCGACAGCTACAATGAGCAGTTCTTC	CASSWVDSYNEQFF
-	TRBV20-1	17	TRBJ2-1	TRBD2	TGCAGTGCTCGTGGGGGACTAGCGGGAGGGTCCTACAATGAGCAGTTCTTC	CSARGGLAGGSYNEQFF
-	TRBV28	13	TRBJ2-5	-	TGTGCCAGCATAAAACAGGGTCCGGAGACCCAGTACTTC	CASIKQGPETQYF
-	TRBV7-9	14	TRBJ2-3	-	TGTGCCAGCAGCTTAGGACTTTTCGATAGGCCGCAGTATTTT	CASSLGLFDRPQYF
many	TRBV4-3	14	TRBJ2-7	-	TGCGCCAGCAGCCAAGACCAGGGGCCCTACGAGCAGTACTTC	CASSQDQGPYEQYF
-	TRBV14	14	TRBJ2-5	-	TGTGCCAGCAGCCAAGTTAAGGGCGGCGAGACCCAGTACTTC	CASSQVKGGETQYF
many	TRBV20-1	10	TRBJ2-1	-	TGCAGTGCTGAACTGAATGAGCAGTTCTTC	CSAELNEQFF
few	TRBV6-5	13	TRBJ2-7	-	TGTGCCAGCAGTTACGAAGGCCAATCTGAGCAGTACTTC	CASSYEGQSEQYF
-	TRBV28	15	TRBJ2-1	TRBD1	TGTGCCAGCAGCCAGACAGGGGGCGCGTTGAATGAGCAGTTCTTC	CASSQTGGALNEQFF
-	TRBV14	23	TRBJ2-1	-	TGTGCCAGCAGCCAAGATCGGCTTTACGGGTCTACCGGGGGTCAAAGCTCCTACAATGAGCAGTTCTTC	CASSQDRLYGSTGGQSSYNEQFF
few	TRBV7-2	15	TRBJ2-1	TRBD1	TGTGCCAGCAGCATCGGACAGGGGAGGTACAATGAGCAGTTCTTC	CASSIGQGRYNEQFF
few	TRBV6-5	15	TRBJ2-7	-	TGTGCCAGCAGTTACTCGCTACGCGGGATTTACGAGCAGTACTTC	CASSYSLRGIYEQYF
-	TRBV12-3/TRBV12-4	15	TRBJ2-1	TRBD1	TGTGCCAGCAGGGGCCGGGACAGGGCCCACGGGGAGCAGTTCTTC	CASRGRDRAHGEQFF
-	TRBV4-3	19	TRBJ2-1	TRBD2	TGCGCCAGCAGCCACGAACTCAGCTCGACTAGCGGGGGTGGCGATGAGCAGTTCTTC	CASSHELSSTSGGGDEQFF